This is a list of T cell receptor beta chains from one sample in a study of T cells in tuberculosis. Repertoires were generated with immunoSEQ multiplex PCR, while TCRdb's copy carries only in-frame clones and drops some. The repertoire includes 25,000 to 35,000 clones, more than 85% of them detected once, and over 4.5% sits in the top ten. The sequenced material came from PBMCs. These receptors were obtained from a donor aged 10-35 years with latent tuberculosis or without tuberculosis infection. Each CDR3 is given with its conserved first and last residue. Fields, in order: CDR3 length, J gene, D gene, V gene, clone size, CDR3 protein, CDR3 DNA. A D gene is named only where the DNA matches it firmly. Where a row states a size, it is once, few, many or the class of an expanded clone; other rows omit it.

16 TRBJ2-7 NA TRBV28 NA CASSSQGGSVRFEQYF TGTGCCAGCAGTTCCCAGGGGGGCAGCGTCAGGTTCGAGCAGTACTTC
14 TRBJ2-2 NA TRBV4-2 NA CASSLQGINGELFF TGTGCCAGCAGCCTCCAGGGTATTAACGGGGAGCTGTTTTTT
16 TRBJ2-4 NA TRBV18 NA CASSLPGELRRNIQYF TGTGCCAGCTCACTACCCGGGGAGTTAAGGCGTAACATTCAGTACTTC
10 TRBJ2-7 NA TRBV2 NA CASRRGEQYF TGTGCCAGCCGGAGAGGGGAGCAGTACTTC
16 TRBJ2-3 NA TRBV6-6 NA CASIVLGASGTDTQYF TGTGCCAGCATCGTACTAGGGGCTAGCGGCACAGATACGCAGTATTTT
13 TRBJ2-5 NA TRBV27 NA CASSFQGGETQYF TGTGCCAGCAGTTTTCAGGGGGGAGAGACCCAGTACTTC
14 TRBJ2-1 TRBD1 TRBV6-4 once CASSDSTGGNEQFF TGTGCCAGCAGTGACTCGACAGGGGGCAATGAGCAGTTCTTC
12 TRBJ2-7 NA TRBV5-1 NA CASSLDNYEQYF TGCGCCAGCAGCTTGGACAACTACGAGCAGTACTTC
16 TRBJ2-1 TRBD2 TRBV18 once CASSPPSGGAGNEQFF TGTGCCAGCTCACCGCCAAGCGGGGGGGCCGGGAATGAGCAGTTCTTC
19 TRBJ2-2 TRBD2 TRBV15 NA CATSTRQGLAGVGGGELFF TGTGCCACCAGCACCAGACAGGGACTAGCGGGAGTTGGGGGCGGGGAGCTGTTTTTT
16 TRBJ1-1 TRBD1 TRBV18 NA CASSPFTGTVNTEAFF TGTGCCAGCTCACCGTTCACCGGGACAGTGAACACTGAAGCTTTCTTT
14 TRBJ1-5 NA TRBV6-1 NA CASSEQAYNQPQHF TGTGCCAGCAGTGAACAGGCTTACAATCAGCCCCAGCATTTT
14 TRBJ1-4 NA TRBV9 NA CASSGTTTNEKLFF TGTGCCAGCAGCGGGACAACAACTAATGAAAAACTGTTTTTT
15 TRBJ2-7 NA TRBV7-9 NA CASSPRGSGDSEQYF TGTGCCAGCAGCCCCCGGGGCTCGGGGGATTCCGAGCAGTACTTC
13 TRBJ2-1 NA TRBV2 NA CASRDGTYNEQFF TGTGCCAGCAGGGACGGGACTTACAATGAGCAGTTCTTC
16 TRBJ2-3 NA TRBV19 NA CASSQGRGGLSDTQYF TGTGCCAGTAGTCAGGGGAGGGGGGGCCTCTCAGATACGCAGTATTTT
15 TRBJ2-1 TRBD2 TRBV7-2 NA CASSPQAGGYNEQFF TGTGCCAGCAGCCCTCAAGCGGGAGGCTACAATGAGCAGTTCTTC
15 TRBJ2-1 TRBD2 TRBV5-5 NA CASSSSGGVPNEQFF TGTGCCAGCAGCTCTAGCGGGGGGGTCCCCAATGAGCAGTTCTTC
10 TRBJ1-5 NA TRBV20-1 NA CSAGGQPQHF TGCAGTGCGGGGGGGCAGCCCCAGCATTTT
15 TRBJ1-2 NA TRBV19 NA CASSMGGQYFYGYTF TGTGCCAGTAGTATGGGTGGACAGTATTTCTATGGCTACACCTTC
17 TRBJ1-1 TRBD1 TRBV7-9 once CASSLAGGRGVLTEAFF TGTGCCAGCAGCTTAGCCGGAGGCAGGGGGGTGCTCACTGAAGCTTTCTTT
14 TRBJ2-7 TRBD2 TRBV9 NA CASSPTSGPYEQYF TGTGCCAGCAGCCCAACTAGCGGTCCCTACGAGCAGTACTTC
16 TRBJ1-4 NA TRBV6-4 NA CASSDLWRGENEKLFF TGTGCCAGCAGTGACCTATGGCGGGGAGAGAATGAAAAACTGTTTTTT
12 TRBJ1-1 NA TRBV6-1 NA CASTTGNTEAFF TGTGCCAGCACGACAGGGAACACTGAAGCTTTCTTT
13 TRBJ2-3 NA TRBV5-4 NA CASSSSPTDTQYF TGTGCCAGCAGCTCTTCTCCGACAGATACGCAGTATTTT
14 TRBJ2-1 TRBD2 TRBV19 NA CATGLAGGPGEQFF TGTGCCACCGGACTAGCGGGAGGGCCTGGTGAGCAGTTCTTC
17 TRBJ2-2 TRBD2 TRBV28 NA CASSLEPGLAGVGELFF TGTGCCAGCAGTTTAGAGCCGGGACTAGCGGGAGTCGGGGAGCTGTTTTTT
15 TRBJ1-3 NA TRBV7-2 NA CASSFNQGGGNTIYF TGTGCCAGCAGCTTCAATCAGGGCGGTGGAAACACCATATATTTT